Listed here is a single T cell receptor (beta chain). The sample belongs to a study of blood T cell repertoires in COVID-19. Study-wide background: T cells, B-cell-depleted T cells, or PBMCs provided the cDNA or gDNA that served as material.

CDR3 size: 14 residues. The germline gives CDR1 SGHVS, CDR2 FQNEAQ. V lost 4 bases and J lost 9, with 16 bases in between. Produced via immunoSEQ multiplex PCR; TCRdb's table is partial and in-frame only. Found here are approximately 250,000 clones, over 75% of them singletons; the top ten hold 0.75% to 1%. Input material: PBMCs or T cells enriched from blood (not recorded which). The sequence was collected from a woman in her 30s who had recovered from COVID-19. V usage is TRBV7-8 and J usage is TRBJ2-1, with D tentatively TRBD2 (5 bases). This CDR3 reads CASSSRGGWSEQFF. The CDR3 DNA sequence: TGTGCCAGCAGCTCTCGAGGAGGCTGGAGTGAGCAGTTCTTC.